Listed below are T cell receptor beta chains from one sample, sequenced in a study of neurological immune-mediated disorders. TCRdb re-called the 5' RACE reads through MiXCR, storing one row per CDR3 protein. There are over 15,000 distinct CDR3 sequences in the sample; about 10% occur only once, and about 32% lies in the top ten. Input material: CD8+ T cells from blood. The source of these receptors is a woman aged 45-65 years in good health. Both conserved end residues are part of each CDR3. A D gene is named only where the DNA matches it firmly. Where a row states a size, it is once, few, many or the class of an expanded clone; other rows omit it.

d_call	v_call	j_call	clone_size	cdr3_aa	cdr3_nt
NA	TRBV20-1	TRBJ2-7	many	CSTGSSYEQYF	TGCAGTACCGGCTCGTCCTACGAGCAGTACTTC
NA	TRBV5-5	TRBJ2-5	many	CASSLVWRAQETQYF	TGTGCCAGCAGCTTGGTATGGAGGGCCCAAGAGACCCAGTACTTC
NA	TRBV10-3	TRBJ2-1	many	CAISDMGLPNEQFF	TGTGCCATCAGTGACATGGGACTGCCTAATGAGCAGTTCTTC
NA	TRBV12-3/TRBV12-4	TRBJ2-1	many	CASSRGRNEQFF	TGTGCCAGCAGCCGAGGGCGCAATGAGCAGTTCTTC
NA	TRBV5-6	TRBJ2-2	many	CASSLAANTGELFF	TGTGCCAGCAGCTTGGCTGCGAACACCGGGGAGCTGTTTTTT
NA	TRBV10-2	TRBJ1-6	many	CATRPGNSPLHF	TGCGCCACAAGACCTGGTAATTCACCCCTCCACTTT
NA	TRBV7-6	TRBJ2-3	many	CASSLRTDLTDTQYF	TGTGCCAGCAGCTTGAGGACGGACCTCACAGATACGCAGTATTTT
NA	TRBV4-1	TRBJ2-3	NA	CASSQEGGTQYF	TGCGCCAGCAGCCAGGAAGGGGGGACGCAGTATTTT
TRBD1	TRBV5-1	TRBJ1-1	many	CASSGRTGFEAFF	TGCGCCAGCAGCGGACGGACAGGGTTTGAAGCTTTCTTT
TRBD1	TRBV7-8	TRBJ2-2	many	CASSPGQGVNTGELFF	TGTGCCAGCAGCCCTGGACAGGGGGTAAACACCGGGGAGCTGTTTTTT
NA	TRBV20-1	TRBJ1-1	many	CSAPETGTTEAFF	TGCAGTGCTCCCGAGACAGGTACGACTGAAGCTTTCTTT
NA	TRBV7-8	TRBJ2-3	many	CASSFLESGGASTDTQYF	TGTGCCAGCAGCTTTTTAGAATCAGGAGGGGCTAGCACAGATACGCAGTATTTT
NA	TRBV9	TRBJ2-1	many	CASSVAGEQFF	TGTGCCAGCAGCGTAGCGGGGGAGCAGTTCTTC
TRBD1	TRBV5-1	TRBJ2-3	many	CASSFGDRGTSTDTQYF	TGCGCCAGCAGCTTTGGAGACAGGGGGACCAGCACAGATACGCAGTATTTT
TRBD2	TRBV9	TRBJ2-7	many	CASSAGGPSYEQYF	TGTGCCAGCAGCGCGGGAGGGCCTTCCTACGAGCAGTACTTC
TRBD1	TRBV7-9	TRBJ2-7	many	CASSHPVTGGGYEQYF	TGTGCCAGCAGCCACCCCGTGACAGGGGGCGGATACGAGCAGTACTTC
TRBD2	TRBV12-5	TRBJ2-5	many	CASGLSPSGLQETQYF	TGTGCTAGTGGTTTGTCCCCTAGCGGCCTCCAAGAGACCCAGTACTTC
NA	TRBV29-1	TRBJ2-7	many	CSVEETNSYEQYF	TGCAGCGTTGAAGAGACAAACTCCTACGAGCAGTACTTC
NA	TRBV27	TRBJ2-7	medium-sized	CASTSGNEQYF	TGTGCCAGCACTTCAGGGAACGAGCAGTACTTC
NA	TRBV20-1	TRBJ2-3	many	CSARGTKAVDTQYF	TGCAGTGCTAGGGGGACCAAAGCAGTAGATACGCAGTATTTT
NA	TRBV9	TRBJ2-3	many	CASSVGISVKDTQYF	TGTGCCAGCAGCGTAGGAATCTCTGTGAAAGATACGCAGTATTTT
TRBD2	TRBV4-3	TRBJ2-7	many	CASSQGLAGLYEQYF	TGCGCCAGCAGCCAAGGTCTAGCGGGTCTGTACGAGCAGTACTTC
NA	TRBV7-2	TRBJ2-7	many	CASQQLMHYEQYF	TGTGCCAGCCAGCAGCTTATGCACTACGAGCAGTACTTC
NA	TRBV29-1	TRBJ1-2	many	CSVDQKNYGYTF	TGCAGCGTTGACCAGAAGAACTATGGCTACACCTTC
NA	TRBV20-1	TRBJ2-1	many	CSASPDNYNEQFF	TGCAGTGCTAGCCCGGACAACTACAATGAGCAGTTCTTC
NA	TRBV6-5	TRBJ2-7	NA	CASSYRQSLWEQYF	TGTGCCAGCAGTTACCGACAATCTCTCTGGGAGCAGTACTTC
NA	TRBV15	TRBJ2-7	many	CATSRYRALRPYEQYF	TGTGCCACCAGCAGGTATCGGGCCCTGCGCCCCTACGAGCAGTACTTC
NA	TRBV6-1	TRBJ1-5	many	CASSEVRAGSQPQHF	TGTGCCAGCAGTGAAGTTAGGGCAGGAAGTCAGCCCCAGCATTTT
NA	TRBV19	TRBJ2-2	many	CASSISGTGELFF	TGTGCCAGTAGTATTTCAGGGACCGGGGAGCTGTTTTTT
NA	TRBV28	TRBJ1-1	NA	CASSNWNTEAFF	TGTGCCAGCAGCAACTGGAACACTGAAGCTTTCTTT
TRBD2	TRBV27	TRBJ2-1	many	CASRLAEKYNEQFF	TGTGCCAGCAGACTAGCGGAGAAGTACAATGAGCAGTTCTTC
NA	TRBV7-2	TRBJ2-7	many	CASSKTEYEQYF	TGTGCCAGCAGCAAGACAGAGTACGAGCAGTACTTC
TRBD1	TRBV5-5	TRBJ1-2	many	CASSFNRGDYGYTF	TGTGCCAGCAGCTTCAACAGGGGCGACTATGGCTACACCTTC
NA	TRBV5-1	TRBJ2-3	many	CASSLSPGSTDTQYF	TGCGCCAGCAGCTTGTCCCCGGGGAGCACAGATACGCAGTATTTT
TRBD1	TRBV11-2	TRBJ2-1	many	CASSSPSDRYNEQFF	TGTGCCAGCAGCTCACCCTCGGACAGGTACAATGAGCAGTTCTTC
TRBD2	TRBV20-1	TRBJ2-1	many	CSALTSGGPGGEQFF	TGCAGTGCCTTGACTAGCGGGGGGCCGGGGGGTGAGCAGTTCTTC
NA	TRBV10-3	TRBJ2-1	many	CALGADSYNEQFF	TGTGCCTTGGGCGCGGACTCCTACAATGAGCAGTTCTTC
TRBD1	TRBV28	TRBJ1-1	NA	CASRPTGGTGVLNTEAFF	TGTGCCAGCAGACCAACCGGCGGGACAGGGGTTTTGAACACTGAAGCTTTCTTT
NA	TRBV20-1	TRBJ2-2	many	CSARDFRGPDTGELFF	TGCAGTGCTAGAGATTTCCGGGGGCCGGACACCGGGGAGCTGTTTTTT
NA	TRBV7-9	TRBJ1-3	many	CASTLPPTGPSGNTIYF	TGTGCCAGCACCCTCCCCCCGACAGGCCCCTCTGGAAACACCATATATTTT
NA	TRBV28	TRBJ2-7	many	CASTEHSSYEQYF	TGTGCCAGCACCGAACACAGCTCCTACGAGCAGTACTTC
TRBD1	TRBV28	TRBJ2-1	many	CASSLALTGGAYNEQFF	TGTGCCAGCAGTTTAGCCCTGACAGGGGGAGCCTACAATGAGCAGTTCTTC
TRBD1	TRBV7-9	TRBJ2-5	many	CASSSTTGGGETQYF	TGTGCCAGCAGCTCTACGACAGGGGGCGGGGAGACCCAGTACTTC
TRBD1	TRBV6-6	TRBJ2-3	NA	CASSPARQGTGDTQYF	TGTGCCAGCAGTCCCGCACGACAGGGAACAGGAGATACGCAGTATTTT
NA	TRBV24-1	TRBJ2-2	many	CATSDSHSRVTGELFF	TGTGCCACCAGTGATAGTCATTCGCGTGTCACCGGGGAGCTGTTTTTT
NA	TRBV20-1	TRBJ1-1	many	CSARDSGNTEAFF	TGCAGTGCTAGAGATTCCGGAAACACTGAAGCTTTCTTT
NA	TRBV7-9	TRBJ2-3	many	CASSLDRDTQYF	TGTGCCAGCAGCTTAGATCGGGATACGCAGTATTTT
NA	TRBV4-1	TRBJ2-7	many	CASSQGGDEQYF	TGCGCCAGCAGCCAAGGGGGGGACGAGCAGTACTTC
TRBD2	TRBV4-3	TRBJ2-1	NA	CASSRNGGLAVYNEQFF	TGCGCCAGCAGCCGAAACGGGGGACTAGCGGTATACAATGAGCAGTTCTTC
NA	TRBV7-2	TRBJ2-7	many	CASSPDGSSYEQYF	TGTGCCAGCAGCCCGGACGGGAGCTCCTACGAGCAGTACTTC
TRBD1	TRBV30	TRBJ2-7	many	CAWEGGNGNEQYF	TGTGCCTGGGAAGGGGGCAACGGGAACGAGCAGTACTTC
NA	TRBV6-6	TRBJ2-5	many	CASSSLPGGQETQYF	TGTGCCAGCAGTTCCCTTCCCGGGGGCCAAGAGACCCAGTACTTC
TRBD2	TRBV4-3	TRBJ2-1	many	CASSQELAGVNEQFF	TGCGCCAGCAGCCAAGAACTAGCGGGAGTCAATGAGCAGTTCTTC
TRBD2	TRBV4-1	TRBJ2-1	many	CASSQEGLAGGQGEQFF	TGCGCCAGCAGCCAAGAGGGACTAGCGGGGGGGCAGGGTGAGCAGTTCTTC
NA	TRBV7-6	TRBJ1-1	NA	CASSFIGSDTEAFF	TGTGCCAGCAGCTTTATCGGGAGTGACACTGAAGCTTTCTTT
TRBD1	TRBV20-1	TRBJ2-6	many	CSARNTGAGANVLTF	TGCAGTGCTCGGAACACAGGGGCTGGGGCCAACGTCCTGACTTTC
NA	TRBV15	TRBJ2-7	many	CATSSEGGYEQYF	TGTGCCACCAGCTCAGAAGGGGGGTACGAGCAGTACTTC
NA	TRBV7-6	TRBJ2-7	many	CASSLATSSSEQYF	TGTGCCAGCAGCTTAGCGACTTCTTCTTCCGAGCAGTACTTC
NA	TRBV5-1	TRBJ1-3	medium-sized	CASSFDLQSGNTIYF	TGCGCCAGCAGCTTCGATCTACAATCTGGAAACACCATATATTTT
TRBD2	TRBV3-1	TRBJ2-1	many	CASSFGLAGGHEQFF	TGTGCCAGCAGCTTCGGACTAGCGGGGGGCCACGAGCAGTTCTTC